The present T cell receptor (beta chain) was sequenced within a study of CD8+CD57+ T cells in acquired aplastic anemia (dated by TCRdb to between 2017 and 2018). Regarding the study in general: Extracted DNA from sorted CD4+ and CD8+ cells averaged approximately 3 ug, ranging from roughly 0.17 to 27.4 ug. CD8+CD57+ expansion was defined as frequency above the mean frequency observed in healthy subjects. The full study reports these points: Around 27 CD8+ CDR3 sequences were found to be shared between patients and controls, but these sequences appeared to be highly expressed in patients and within the immunodominant clones of the patients. Between patients and healthy controls, no significant difference in CD8+ Simpson's diversity was found (P=0.060).

Worth noting for this clonotype: What this receptor recognizes is not known. Base qualities are missing; no much larger clone stands one base away.

Patients chosen for sequencing had shown expansion of CD8+CD57+ cells by flow cytometry. All patients had severe acquired aplastic anemia diagnosed by International Study of Aplastic Anemia and Agranulocytosis and Camitta criteria. Patients had received no therapy at the time of blood sampling. The study deep-sequenced TCR repertoires of sorted CD4+ and CD8+ blood T cells from severe aplastic anemia patients and healthy subjects. Patients were enrolled under clinicaltrials.gov protocols 00001620, 01623167, 00001397, 00071045, 00081523 and 00961064 in the USA. Ficoll-Paque density gradient centrifugation was used to isolate peripheral blood mononuclear cells. Before DNA extraction, CD4+ and CD8+ T cells were sorted by FACS or by magnetic beads. Genomic DNA was used as template for profiling of TCR beta VDJ combinations and CDR3 sequences. An Illumina HiSeq 2000 was the platform used for TCR repertoire sequencing. Per the source publication's procedure: Repertoire assessment relied on Simpson's diversity index, CDR3 size and DJ length profiles, and TRBV/TRBJ rearrangement plots. The most abundant DNA sequence in the deep sequencing data was defined as the immunodominant clone. CDR3 amino acid sequences were checked for sharing across subjects and were also compared against the VDJdb database and published repertoires. In-frame beta chains were kept once TCRdb had trimmed the public reads at Q25 with fastp and called clones with MiXCR. All rows with the same CDR3 protein become a single entry with the most common DNA and genes. TCRdb's processing, not the authors', yielded these V and J calls. The table for this sample lists roughly 250,000 distinct CDR3 sequences; 82% of them were counted only once. The top ten clones comprise 42% of the sample.

The germline V gene (reference sequence) specifies SGHAT as CDR1 and FQDESV as CDR2. The CDR3 contains 12 residues, cysteine and phenylalanine counted. The retained sequence is limited to the CDR3, 36 bases, with the frame set at the first base. Cut back by 11 bases and 9 bases, the V and J ends lie 19 bases apart. Here the chain combines TRBV11-1 and TRBJ2-5; the D gene is possibly TRBD1 or TRBD2, each agreeing over 6 bases. The specimen was sorted CD4+, CD8+, or CD8+CD57+ T cells (not recorded which) from PBMCs. This receptor was taken from a human donor with aplastic anemia. The nucleotide sequence reads as follows: TGTGCCGGCAACCCCGGTAGGGGGGCCCAGTACTTC. It specifies CAGNPGRGAQYF.